This T cell receptor beta chain is drawn from a study of T cells in localized non-small cell lung cancer. Points from the study as a whole: In adjacent lung, a median around 50 of the top 100 tumor clones were found. Of the tissues analyzed, uninvolved adjacent lung showed maximal T cell clonality, greater than tumor.

About this clone itself: Its antigen is unidentified.

Profiled with immunoSEQ multiplex PCR; TCRdb holds only in-frame clones, not every one. Of tens of thousands of clones in the sample, about 90% were seen once. This receptor was taken from a male donor aged 60 or over with stage I squamous cell lung carcinoma. Sequencing used peripheral blood, obtained before any cancer treatment.

CDR3 DNA sequence: TGTGCCAGCAGCTTGGTTGGTCCGGGGGGAGTAGCCACTGAAGCTTTCTTT. Translating it yields CASSLVGPGGVATEAFF. This chain links TRBV5-6 with TRBJ1-1; TRBD1 might be the D (5 bases). The CDR3 spans 17 residues. The germline gives CDR1 SGHDT, CDR2 YYEEEE. V lost 0 bases and J 4 bases, leaving 19 bases between the germline ends.